The 9 T cell receptor beta chains in this list originate from one sample, sequenced in a study of T-cell reconstitution after alpha-beta-depleted transplantation in children. Preparation of the TCRbeta library was carried out with unique molecular identifiers. TCRdb re-derived calls from the PCR reads in MiXCR, one entry per CDR3 protein. Found here are about 600,000 distinct CDR3 sequences, 13% of them singletons; the top ten hold about 2.2%. Sample: PBMCs, mostly from graft donor cells, taken 360 days after TCRalphabeta/CD19-depleted stem cell transplant. The receptors here all came from a male patient younger than 18 who had a stem cell transplant for acute myeloid leukemia, so the T cells may come from the graft donor.

The rearrangement links TRBV15 to TRBJ2-5; D remains ambiguous. V was cut by 0 bases and J by 1 base, with 9 bases left in between. The CDR3 totals 15 residues. CDR1 and CDR2 from the germline V gene are LNHNV and YYDKDF (reference sequence). The CDR3: CATSRDPRSQETQYF. CDR3 nucleotide sequence: TGTGCCACCAGCAGAGATCCGAGGAGCCAAGAGACCCAGTACTTC. The full variable domain, in which reference TRBV15 and TRBJ2-5 provide the parts outside the CDR3, is DAMVIQNPRYQVTQFGKPVTLSCSQTLNHNVMYWYQQKSSQAPKLLFHYYDKDFNNEADTPDNFQSRRPNTSFCFLDIRSPGLGDTAMYLCATSRDPRSQETQYFGPGTRLLVL.

The sample holds many counts of this clonotype. Here the CDR3 reads CASSQVSRVAGELFF. DNA for the CDR3: TGCGCCAGCAGCCAAGTCTCGAGAGTCGCCGGGGAGCTGTTTTTT. The chain links TRBV4-3 to TRBJ2-2; D ambiguous. This CDR3 spans 15 amino acids. CDR1 and CDR2 (germline): LGHNA, YSLEER. V lost 1 base to trimming and J lost 6 bases, with 12 bases between them.

This clonotype occurred many times. The chain uses TRBV4-3 and TRBJ2-5; no reliable D call. The germline gives CDR1 LGHNA, CDR2 YSLEER. This CDR3 comprises 16 residues. V lost 0 bases and J 2 bases, leaving 13 bases between the germline ends. The CDR3 DNA reads as TGCGCCAGCAGCCAAGATTTGGCCATTGGGCAAGAGACCCAGTACTTC. Translating it yields CASSQDLAIGQETQYF.

The V and J genes are TRBV10-3 and TRBJ2-5, with a weak D call TRBD1 (6 bases). CDR1 is ENHRY and CDR2 is SYGVKD in the germline V gene. This CDR3 is built from 15 residues. Between the trimmed V and J ends, which lost 0 bases and 2 bases, there was a span of 10 bases. The CDR3 loop is CAISESWGQQETQYF. CDR3 DNA: TGTGCCATCAGTGAGTCGTGGGGGCAGCAAGAGACCCAGTACTTC.

This clonotype was observed at least ten times. This chain links TRBV29-1 with TRBJ2-5, with D possibly matching TRBD2 (6 bases). The CDR3 contains 13 residues. CDR1 and CDR2 (germline): SQVTM, ANQGSEA. The V end lost 6 bases, the J end lost 5 bases, and 16 bases lay between the germline ends. The CDR3 loop is CSVRRDLVETQYF. The CDR3 bases are TGCAGCGTCCGAAGGGACTTGGTGGAGACCCAGTACTTC.

This clonotype was counted at least ten times. The chain joins TRBV29-1 to TRBJ2-1; D may be TRBD1 or TRBD2 (6 bases each). CDR3 length: 14 residues. Germline V lookup: CDR1 SQVTM, CDR2 ANQGSEA. Trimming left V 6 bases short and J 8 bases short, with 20 bases between. As DNA, the CDR3 is TGCAGCGTGCCTCAGGGGCCAAGGAGGGATGAGCAGTTCTTC. The encoded protein is CSVPQGPRRDEQFF.

This clonotype has just a few counts. This CDR3 is CASSLVSSNNEQFF. DNA of the CDR3: TGTGCCAGCAGCTTGGTATCCTCAAACAATGAGCAGTTCTTC. The rearrangement uses TRBV7-2 and TRBJ2-1, with D uncertain. Germline CDR1 and CDR2: SGHTA and FQGNSA. The CDR3 is 14 residues long. V was trimmed by 3 bases and J by 5 bases, leaving 11 bases between them.

The chain carries TRBV7-8 and TRBJ1-2, with TRBD1 matching over 9 bases. This CDR3 comprises 15 residues. The V and J ends lost 2 bases and 6 bases, in that order; junction bases with no gene match: 7. The V gene's germline CDR1 is SGHVS and CDR2 FQNEAQ. CDR3 amino acids: CASSLLNRGRDGYTF. CDR3 in DNA: TGTGCCAGCAGCTTACTAAACAGGGGGCGAGATGGCTACACCTTC.

In this sample, this clonotype turned up a few times. The V and J genes are TRBV28 and TRBJ2-1; 8 bases are shared with TRBD1. The CDR3 covers 15 residues. The germline CDR1 and CDR2 sequences are MDHEN and SYDVKM. The J segment lost 4 bases and the V segment lost 5 bases, leaving 7 bases of the junction unmatched. The DNA for the CDR3 is TGTGCCAGCAGTGACCGGGACAGGTTTTACAATGAGCAGTTCTTC. Its protein is CASSDRDRFYNEQFF. The complete variable domain, with remaining parts taken from reference TRBV28 and TRBJ2-1, reads DVKVTQSSRYLVKRTGEKVFLECVQDMDHENMFWYRQDPGLGLRLIYFSYDVKMKEKGDIPEGYSVSREKKERFSLILESASTNQTSMYLCASSDRDRFYNEQFFGPGTRLTVL.